This T cell receptor beta chain is drawn from a study of blood T cell repertoires in COVID-19. On the study more broadly: Collection of acute and convalescent COVID-19 samples took place in the United States, Italy and Spain. PBMCs, B-cell-depleted T cells, or T cells were the source of the cDNA or gDNA that made up the material.

As originally analysed: Estimation of nucleated cell counts was performed using reference gene primer amplification. Repertoires were generated with immunoSEQ multiplex PCR, while TCRdb's copy carries only in-frame clones and drops some. The D gene and trimming were derived from the DNA, and the V and J assignments and clone size from that table. Altogether 110,000 to 150,000 clones are present, about 88% being singletons, with the ten largest covering more than 9%. The CDR3 runs 16 residues. The J segment lost 2 bases and the V segment lost 5 bases, leaving 9 bases of the junction unmatched. Germline V gene sequence: CDR1 SQVTM, CDR2 ANQGSEA.

The sample comprised peripheral blood. The genes are TRBV29-1 and TRBJ2-5; 12 bases agree with TRBD2. The source of this sequence is a man aged 45-60 years with active or convalescent COVID-19. Here the CDR3 DNA reads TGCAGCGTTATTCGGCTAGCGGGAGGGGTGCAAGAGACCCAGTACTTC. This encodes CSVIRLAGGVQETQYF.